One and the same sample provided the 8 T cell receptor beta chains below, sequenced in a study of cytomegalovirus exposure and HLA in healthy donors. A multiplex PCR was run with 60 Vbeta primers and 13 Jbeta primers. The repertoire was sequenced with immunoSEQ multiplex PCR; TCRdb's copy has only in-frame clones and lacks some. Counted here are about 200,000 clones, 65% to 80% occurring once; the ten biggest clones make up approximately 1.5%. Sequencing was done on a sample of PBMCs. The receptors stem from a man in his forties or fifties in good health and CMV-seronegative.

V usage is TRBV29-1 and J usage is TRBJ2-3, with 9 bases that match TRBD1. The germline gives CDR1 SQVTM, CDR2 ANQGSEA. The CDR3 is made up of 17 amino acids. V lost 5 bases and J lost 0; bases outside the gene matches: 12. The CDR3 protein is CSVPRPPGQGSTDTQYF. As DNA, the CDR3 is TGCAGCGTTCCCCGGCCCCCGGGACAGGGTAGCACAGATACGCAGTATTTT.

The CDR3 bases are TGCAGCGTTGAACCCAGGGGGCGTTACGAGCAGTACTTC. Encoded protein: CSVEPRGRYEQYF. V and J are TRBV29-1 and TRBJ2-5, with 8 bases aligning to TRBD1. The J call is in doubt because the DNA end fits TRBJ2-7 better. The germline gives CDR1 SQVTM, CDR2 ANQGSEA. The CDR3 is 13 residues long.

The chain links TRBV28 to TRBJ1-5, with TRBD1 identical over 10 bases. The CDR3 is 15 residues long. Trimming cost V 7 bases and J 0 bases; bases outside gene matches: 3. Germline-derived CDR1 and CDR2 are MDHEN and SYDVKM. The CDR3 loop is CASKTGGHSNQPQHF. The CDR3, as DNA: TGTGCCAGCAAGACAGGGGGCCATAGCAATCAGCCCCAGCATTTT.

The CDR3 loop reads CASSLSPGDEQFF. The CDR3, as DNA: TGTGCCAGCAGCCTCAGTCCCGGGGATGAGCAGTTCTTC. J is TRBJ2-1 and V is TRBV14; weak D call: TRBD2 (5 bases). CDR1 and CDR2 from the germline V gene are SGHDN and FVKESK. The CDR3 contains 13 residues. Trimming stripped 4 bases from V and 8 bases from J, with 12 bases between.

V usage is TRBV7-2 and J usage is TRBJ2-1; 8 bases match TRBD2. The V gene end was trimmed by 4 bases and the J gene end by 4 bases; junction bases not matched to a gene: 6. The CDR3 consists of 15 residues. Germline lookup yields CDR1 SGHTA and CDR2 FQGNSA. In nucleotides, the CDR3 is TGTGCCAGCAGCTCCTCAGCGGGAGATTACAATGAGCAGTTCTTC. It translates to CASSSSAGDYNEQFF.

As concerns this clone: The sample holds other DNA sequences that translate to the same CDR3. The rearrangement links TRBV5-4 to TRBJ1-1; possible D gene TRBD1, 6 bases. Germline CDR1 reads SGHNT; CDR2 reads YYREEE (reference sequence). CDR3 length: 14 amino acids. V was trimmed by 0 bases and J by 5 bases, leaving 11 bases between them. The CDR3 reads CASSLGSGDTEAFF. The DNA of the CDR3 is TGTGCCAGCAGCTTGGGTTCAGGGGATACTGAAGCTTTCTTT.

The V call is TRBV27, the J call TRBJ1-1; 7 positions match TRBD1. Per the germline V gene, CDR1 is MNHEY and CDR2 is SMNVEV (reference sequence). The ends lost 2 bases at V and 3 bases at J; junction bases unmatched: 6. The length of the CDR3 is 15 residues. The CDR3 loop reads CASSLELGTDTEAFF. The CDR3, as DNA: TGTGCCAGCAGTTTAGAATTAGGGACAGACACTGAAGCTTTCTTT.

The V call is TRBV7-3, the J call TRBJ2-7; D possibly corresponds to TRBD2 (6 bases). V lost 1 base to trimming and J lost 2 bases, with 9 bases between them. The CDR3 runs to 14 residues. Germline values: CDR1 SGHTA, CDR2 FQGTGA. The CDR3 sequence is CASSLSGTTYEQYF. The CDR3 DNA follows: TGTGCCAGCAGCTTAAGCGGGACGACCTACGAGCAGTACTTC.